Following are 9 T cell receptor beta chains from one sample sequenced in a study of cytomegalovirus exposure and HLA in healthy donors. Here immunoSEQ multiplex PCR was the method, and the copy in TCRdb shows in-frame clones only, minus some. The repertoire has about 220,000 clones, around 80% of them found once; the top ten carry over 12%. The sample taken for sequencing was PBMCs. The receptors here all came from a woman younger than 45 in good health and CMV-seropositive.

This clone turned up a few times. CDR3 sequence (DNA): TGTGCCATCAGCGATCAAGAGACCCAGTACTTC. This gives the protein CAISDQETQYF. V is TRBV10-3 and J is TRBJ2-5; D not certain. The CDR3 is made up of 11 amino acids. Germline V CDR1 and CDR2: ENHRY, SYGVKD. V lost 6 bases to trimming and J lost 2 bases, with 4 bases between them.

The chain links TRBV27 to TRBJ1-3; 8 bases are a match to TRBD1. Germline trimming cut 5 bases from V and 8 bases from J; bases unmatched to any gene: 5. The CDR3 covers 13 residues. Germline V gene lookup returns CDR1 MNHEY and CDR2 SMNVEV (reference sequence). CDR3 in DNA: TGTGCCAGCAGTCCAAGACAGGGGCACACCATATATTTT. Its protein is CASSPRQGHTIYF.

The chain links TRBV20-1 to TRBJ2-7; D not certain. The V gene's germline CDR1 is DFQATT and CDR2 SNEGSKA (reference sequence). Trimming stripped 2 bases from V and 5 bases from J, with 7 bases between. This CDR3 region has 11 residues. The CDR3 reads CSARSTNEQYF. The CDR3 DNA reads as TGCAGTGCTAGATCGACCAACGAGCAGTACTTC.

This clone was detected only a few times. The gene calls are TRBV7-9 and TRBJ2-7; TRBD2 is a possible D gene (5 bases). The length of the CDR3 is 12 residues. V was cut by 3 bases and J by 6 bases, with 9 bases left in between. Germline loops: CDR1 SEHNR, CDR2 FQNEAQ (reference sequence). Written as DNA, the CDR3 is TGTGCCAGCAGCTTTAGCGTGGGCGAGCAGTACTTC. Protein sequence: CASSFSVGEQYF.

The rearrangement links TRBV27 to TRBJ2-1; D ambiguous. V was trimmed by 4 bases and J by 4 bases, leaving 5 bases between them. CDR3 length: 12 residues. Per the germline V gene, CDR1 is MNHEY and CDR2 is SMNVEV (reference sequence). The CDR3 spells CASSSLYNEQFF. CDR3 in DNA: TGTGCCAGCAGTTCTCTTTACAATGAGCAGTTCTTC.

This clone was detected only once. J is TRBJ1-1 and V is TRBV5-1; the D gene is possibly TRBD1 (5 bases). Germline V CDR1 and CDR2: SGHRS, YFSETQ. CDR3 length: 15 residues. V dropped 1 base and J dropped 2 bases, with 12 bases sitting between them. The DNA for the CDR3 is TGCGCCAGCAGCTTGTCGTGGGGCGCAAACACTGAAGCTTTCTTT. Protein: CASSLSWGANTEAFF.

The DNA of the CDR3 is TGTGCCAGCAGCTTGGCAGCCCATACTAGCCCTGGGGCCAACGTCCTGACTTTC. It translates to CASSLAAHTSPGANVLTF. This chain joins TRBV5-6 and TRBJ2-6; maybe TRBD2 (6 bases). V was cut by 0 bases and J by 2 bases, with 15 bases left in between. The CDR3 spans 18 residues. The germline V gene encodes CDR1 SGHDT and CDR2 YYEEEE.

This clone showed up just once. The chain employs TRBV10-3 and TRBJ2-7; 7 positions match TRBD2. Looked up from germline, CDR1 is ENHRY and CDR2 is SYGVKD. The CDR3 contains 13 residues. The V segment lost 2 bases and the J segment 10 bases; nucleotides outside the gene matches: 8. As DNA, the CDR3 is TGTGCCATCAGTGAGGCGGGGGTGGACCCCCAGTACTTC. Protein product: CAISEAGVDPQYF.

The rearrangement joins TRBV15 to TRBJ2-1; 9 bases agree with TRBD1. The CDR3 spans 15 residues. J was trimmed by 8 bases and V by 1 base; bases with no gene match: 6. CDR1 and CDR2 from the germline V gene are LNHNV and YYDKDF (reference sequence). CDR3 in DNA: TGTGCCACCAGCAGAGTACAGGGGGCATCTGATGAGCAGTTCTTC. Translation: CATSRVQGASDEQFF.